A selection of T cell receptor beta chains follows, all from one sample in a study of OX40 agonist ivuxolimab in advanced cancers. Produced via immunoSEQ multiplex PCR; TCRdb's table is partial and in-frame only. This table holds more than 20,000 clones, 75% to 85% found once. The source was CD4+ or CD8+ T cells sorted from blood, collected in a trial of the OX40 agonist ivuxolimab. Receptor source: an adult with an advanced solid tumor such as melanoma, head and neck, liver or kidney cancer. Both conserved end residues are part of each CDR3. The size of a clone is reported for some rows only, either as once, few or many, or as a class for expanded clones.

. TRBJ1-2 TRBV2 CASSDGANYGYTF
. TRBJ2-7 TRBV28 CASSPGLVTYEQYF
. TRBJ1-5 TRBV19 CASGTASRGSQPQHF
. TRBJ1-3 TRBV6-5 CASSSPGRSFGNTIYF
. TRBJ2-5 TRBV6-4 CASSAGTGTQETQYF
. . TRBV14 CASSQVWGPGSEQYF
. TRBJ1-3 TRBV7-8 CASSPGEKNTIYF
. TRBJ2-7 TRBV10-3 CAISADPGQGRAEQYF
. TRBJ1-2 TRBV6-5 CASRRQLVDGYTF
. TRBJ2-1 TRBV5-4 CASSLGINNEQFF
. TRBJ2-3 TRBV7-3 CASSTRGAGVRDTQYF
. TRBJ2-7 TRBV7-9 CASSTSGTGPTGQYF
. TRBJ2-7 TRBV27 CASSLVRGGYEQYF
. TRBJ2-1 TRBV6-1 CASSEMTGPSYNEQFF
. TRBJ2-5 TRBV30 CAWSVGTSGMETQYF
once TRBJ2-1 TRBV7-2 CASSQRSGGSEQFF
. TRBJ2-3 TRBV6-1 CASSERTSGSTDTQYF
. TRBJ1-5 TRBV19 CAGRDRGPYRNQPQHF
. TRBJ2-2 TRBV7-6 CASSFRPSGDTGELFF
. TRBJ2-2 TRBV19 CASSKLAGANTGELFF
. TRBJ1-1 TRBV19 CASSISVNTEAFF
. TRBJ1-1 TRBV11-2 CASSLEAPRYTEAFF
few TRBJ2-7 TRBV5-1 CASRPTPGQLNYEQYF
. TRBJ1-5 TRBV4-1 CASSQEAYRVSNQPQHF
. TRBJ1-3 TRBV28 CASSFAPPRNTIYF
. TRBJ2-6 TRBV10-2 CASRSSIWTASSGANVLTF
. TRBJ1-1 TRBV29-1 CSVEDRGPSGNTEAFF
. TRBJ1-3 TRBV5-1 CASSPNPGNTIYF
. . TRBV11-1 CASSPQGRGAYEQYF
. TRBJ2-7 TRBV28 CASSQGGGGSYEQYF
. TRBJ2-4 TRBV6-4 CASSDSDRGIQYF
. TRBJ2-7 TRBV7-9 CASSPLGNEQYF
. TRBJ1-5 TRBV1 CTSSQDPSWAGQPQHF
. TRBJ2-3 TRBV18 CASSRDHGADTQYF
few TRBJ2-1 TRBV15 CATSPEGGPYNEQFF
. TRBJ1-1 TRBV7-6 CASSLGRQNTEAFF
. TRBJ1-1 TRBV5-6 CASSLTGVNTEAFF
. TRBJ2-5 TRBV2 CASSGLAGGPEETQYF
. TRBJ2-4 TRBV7-9 CASSSIVGQGSKNIQYF
. TRBJ2-1 TRBV7-9 CASSPTGRSVGDNEQFF
. TRBJ2-7 TRBV6-1 CASGPYYEQYF
few TRBJ2-2 TRBV25-1 CASSELGSGRGLGGELFF
. TRBJ1-1 TRBV5-1 CASSWGTLNTEAFF
. TRBJ1-3 TRBV7-3 CASSLNDRQLISGNTIYF
. TRBJ2-1 TRBV2 CASRARTGMTYNEQFF